This paragraph covers one TCR beta chain sequence. Extracted from the samples, RNA was reverse transcribed into cDNA to serve as the sequencing template. Some clones are missing from TCRdb's copy, which holds only in-frame ones; the method was immunoSEQ multiplex PCR. Of tens of thousands of clones listed, about three quarters are singletons. The CDR3 sequence is 15 residues long. Germline CDR1 GTSNPN, CDR2 SVGIG (reference sequence). V was trimmed by 3 bases and J by 0 bases, leaving 11 bases between them. This entry belongs to a study of CD8+ T cells in alopecia areata. The treatment here: oral pan-JAK inhibitor, 5-10 mg twice daily.

The sample in question was CD8+ T cells sorted from blood, obtained at approximately week 44, from a patient treated with tofacitinib. V and J are TRBV30 and TRBJ2-2; a possible D gene is TRBD1 (5 bases). The sequence was collected from a human donor with alopecia areata. CDR3 sequence reads: CAWRTGDTNTGELFF. As DNA, the CDR3 is TGTGCCTGGAGAACAGGAGATACGAACACCGGGGAGCTGTTTTTT. Full variable domain (remainder filled in from reference TRBV30 and TRBJ2-2): SQTIHQWPATLVQPVGSPLSLECTVEGTSNPNLYWYRQAAGRGLQLLFYSVGIGQISSEVPQNLSASRPQDRQFILSSKKLLLSDSGFYLCAWRTGDTNTGELFFGEGSRLTVL.